Shown below are 13 T cell receptor beta chains from a single sample sequenced in a study of blood T cells in healthy people across ages (dated by TCRdb to 2013 to 2016). Library prep was done by 5' RACE. The listed sequencing device is Illumina HiSeq 2500. A second roughly 6 to 12 cycle PCR used a sample-barcoded 5' primer and a J-beta primer mix. Starting from the raw public reads, TCRdb applied fastp trimming at Q25, assembled clones with MiXCR and retained in-frame beta chains. Each CDR3 protein appears once, grouped with its most common genes and DNA. This sample comprises over 550,000 distinct CDR3 sequences, about 30% of them detected only once. The top ten hold 15% to 18% of the sample. Sequenced sample: blood. The receptors come from a woman older than 75 in good health.

In the case of this clonotype: Germline and junction disagree at one end, which may indicate a read error. The chain carries TRBV7-2 and TRBJ2-7; 8 bases align to TRBD1. This CDR3 is built from 16 residues. Germline V gives CDR1 SGHTA, CDR2 FQGNSA. The CDR3 here is CASSSDRALYGYGQYF. In DNA form, the CDR3 reads TGTGCCAGCAGCTCGGACAGGGCTCTCTACGGCTACGGGCAGTACTTC.

This clonotype was observed many times. The chain is built from TRBV7-9 and TRBJ2-5; 8 bases agree with TRBD1. The V gene's germline CDR1 is SEHNR and CDR2 FQNEAQ (reference sequence). Losses at the gene ends were 6 bases for V and 8 bases for J; bases not matched to a gene: 11. The CDR3 has 14 amino acids. This CDR3 reads CASRIPGQDFTQYF. The CDR3 DNA sequence: TGTGCCAGCAGGATTCCGGGACAGGATTTTACCCAGTACTTC.

The chain couples TRBV6-2 or TRBV6-3 to TRBJ2-1; D possibly uses TRBD1 or TRBD2 (6 bases each). V gave up 6 bases and J gave up 5 bases, with 17 bases separating them. The CDR3 is 15 residues long. The germline CDR1 and CDR2 sequences are MNHEY and SVGEGT. The CDR3 is CASSVRGEKNNEQFF. The CDR3 DNA reads as TGTGCCAGCAGCGTTAGGGGGGAGAAGAACAATGAGCAGTTCTTC.

The sample holds a few counts of this clonotype. The J gene is TRBJ2-2, the V gene TRBV15; TRBD2 aligns across 14 bases. The CDR3 consists of 16 residues. The V segment lost 5 bases and the J segment 4 bases; nucleotides outside the gene matches: 3. Germline V gives CDR1 LNHNV, CDR2 YYDKDF (reference sequence). This chain's CDR3 is CATSGGLAGGTGELFF. The DNA for the CDR3 is TGTGCCACCAGCGGAGGACTAGCGGGGGGCACCGGGGAGCTGTTTTTT.

This clonotype appeared a single time. One end of the junction does not line up with germline, which may come from a read error. The CDR3 loop is CASSLSYQGRGDTQYF. CDR3 bases: TGTGCCAGCAGCTTATCATACCAGGGCCGGGGGGATACGCAGTATTTT. The V and J genes are TRBV28 and TRBJ2-3, with D perhaps TRBD2 (6 bases). The germline V gene encodes CDR1 MDHEN and CDR2 SYDVKM. This CDR3 has 16 amino acids.

For this clonotype: The junction departs from the called germline gene at one end, perhaps through a read error. CDR3 protein: CANSSRNDGEAFF. DNA of the CDR3: TGTGCCAACAGCTCGAGGAACGACGGTGAAGCTTTCTTT. The gene calls are TRBV7-2 and TRBJ1-1, with D unresolved. The CDR3 is made up of 13 amino acids. Germline CDR1 reads SGHTA; CDR2 reads FQGNSA.

This clonotype was detected ten times or more. Written as DNA, the CDR3 is TGTGCCAGCAGCCCTCGGGCCTCTAACTATGGCTACACCTTC. Translation: CASSPRASNYGYTF. The chain couples TRBV7-2 to TRBJ1-2, with D unresolved. CDR3 size: 14 residues. V lost 5 bases and J 0 bases, leaving 10 bases between the germline ends. The germline gives CDR1 SGHTA, CDR2 FQGNSA. Using reference TRBV7-2 and TRBJ1-2 for the parts outside the CDR3, the full variable domain is GAGVSQSPSNKVTEKGKDVELRCDPISGHTALYWYRQSLGQGLEFLIYFQGNSAPDKSGLPSDRFSAERTGGSVSTLTIQRTQQEDSAVYLCASSPRASNYGYTFGSGTRLTVV.

This clonotype was counted ten times or more. The V and J genes are TRBV6-2 or TRBV6-3 and TRBJ2-1, with TRBD1 matching 7 bases. Trimming removed 4 bases from V and 6 bases from J; junction bases left unmatched: 6. The length of the CDR3 is 14 residues. CDR1 is MNHEY, CDR2 SVGEGT, per germline. DNA of the CDR3: TGTGCCAGCAGTTTAATACAGGGGAGCAATGAGCAGTTCTTC. It yields the protein CASSLIQGSNEQFF.

This clonotype was picked up many times. The V call is TRBV28, the J call TRBJ2-3; tentatively, D is TRBD2 (6 bases). Trimming shortened V by 5 bases and J by 9 bases, and 12 bases separated the two germline ends. CDR3 size: 12 residues. Per germline, CDR1 MDHEN and CDR2 SYDVKM. The CDR3 spells CASSDFRETQYF. The CDR3 bases are TGTGCCAGCAGTGACTTCCGGGAGACGCAGTATTTT. The entire variable domain, with the rest obtained from reference TRBV28 and TRBJ2-3, is as follows: DVKVTQSSRYLVKRTGEKVFLECVQDMDHENMFWYRQDPGLGLRLIYFSYDVKMKEKGDIPEGYSVSREKKERFSLILESASTNQTSMYLCASSDFRETQYFGPGTRLTVL.

This clonotype has just a few counts. It may be a read error: a sequence one base away is much more abundant. In DNA, the CDR3 is TGTGCCAGCAGTCCAACACCGTCAAGGGGGAATGGCTACACCTTC. It is translated as CASSPTPSRGNGYTF. The V call is TRBV12-3 or TRBV12-4, the J call TRBJ1-2, with D possibly matching TRBD1 (6 bases). The CDR3 runs to 15 residues. Trimming removed 5 bases from V and 6 bases from J, with 19 bases in between.

The chain links TRBV5-1 to TRBJ2-5, with 10 bases aligning to TRBD2. The J call is in doubt because the DNA end fits TRBJ2-7 better. The CDR3 totals 15 residues. Germline V gene lookup returns CDR1 SGHRS and CDR2 YFSETQ. The CDR3 bases are TGCGCCAGCGGACCCGTCGGACTAGCGGCTCACGAGCAGTACTTC. Translating gives CASGPVGLAAHEQYF.

Only a few counts were recorded for this clonotype. This may be a read error, as it is one base from a much larger clone. The chain uses TRBV12-3 or TRBV12-4 and TRBJ2-1; 13 bases align to TRBD2. The J call is doubtful: the DNA matches TRBJ2-7 better. The CDR3 sequence is 19 residues long. The DNA of the CDR3 is TGTGCCAGCAGCCCCTCTCAGACTAGCGGGGGGTTCTCCTACAATGAGCAGTACTTC. As protein: CASSPSQTSGGFSYNEQYF.

This clonotype was picked up many times. This chain uses TRBV5-5 with TRBJ1-2, with 8 positions matching TRBD1. The CDR3 loop spans 16 amino acids. Germline V gene lookup returns CDR1 SGHKS and CDR2 YYEKEE (reference sequence). The trim removed 6 bases at V and 0 bases at J, leaving 10 bases unmatched. CDR3 nucleotide sequence: TGTGCCAGCACCCAAGGACAGGGAAGGACTAACTATGGCTACACCTTC. This encodes CASTQGQGRTNYGYTF.